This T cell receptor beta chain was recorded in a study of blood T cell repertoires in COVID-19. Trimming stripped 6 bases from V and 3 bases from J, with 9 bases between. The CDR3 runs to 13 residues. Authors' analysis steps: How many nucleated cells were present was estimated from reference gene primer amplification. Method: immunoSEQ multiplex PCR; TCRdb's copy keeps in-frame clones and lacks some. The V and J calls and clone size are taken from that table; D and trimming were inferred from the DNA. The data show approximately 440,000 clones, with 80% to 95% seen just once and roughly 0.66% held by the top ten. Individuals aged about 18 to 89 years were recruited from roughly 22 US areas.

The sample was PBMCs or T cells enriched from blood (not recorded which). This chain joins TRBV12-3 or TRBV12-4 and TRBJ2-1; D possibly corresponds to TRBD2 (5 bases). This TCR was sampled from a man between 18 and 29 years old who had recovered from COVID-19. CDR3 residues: CASRWGVYNEQFF. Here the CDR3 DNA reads TGTGCCAGCAGGTGGGGAGTCTACAATGAGCAGTTCTTC.